The rows below give T cell receptor beta chains drawn from one sample of a study of shared clonotypes between healthy human individuals. The method was immunoSEQ multiplex PCR; TCRdb's version includes in-frame clones alone and lacks a portion of them. This sample has 2 million to 2.5 million clones, with under 95% found just once. Sequenced input: naive CD4+ T cells from PBMCs. The receptor source for this set is a man aged 18-30 years in good health. Some clones in this sample may be carry-over from other donors' samples. The CDR3 runs from the conserved cysteine through the conserved F or W. Fields, in order: J gene, V gene, CDR3 length, clone size, D gene, CDR3 protein, CDR3 DNA. D genes are given only for firm matches. For some rows the clone size is stated as once, few or many, or as a class when expanded; others skip it.

j_call: TRBJ1-2; v_call: TRBV15; cdr3_length: 15; clone_size: .; d_call: .; cdr3_aa: CATSRDGIIGYGYTF; cdr3_nt: TGTGCCACCAGCAGAGATGGTATAATCGGCTATGGCTACACCTTC
j_call: TRBJ1-5; v_call: TRBV7-9; cdr3_length: 17; clone_size: .; d_call: TRBD1; cdr3_aa: CASSLTSGTGGFQPQHF; cdr3_nt: TGTGCCAGCAGCTTAACTTCCGGGACAGGGGGCTTTCAGCCCCAGCATTTT
j_call: TRBJ2-7; v_call: TRBV4-1; cdr3_length: 15; clone_size: .; d_call: TRBD1; cdr3_aa: CASSPWDRGSDEQYF; cdr3_nt: TGCGCCAGCAGCCCCTGGGACAGGGGCAGTGACGAGCAGTACTTC
j_call: TRBJ2-3; v_call: TRBV5-1; cdr3_length: 15; clone_size: .; d_call: .; cdr3_aa: CASSLEGVGTDTQYF; cdr3_nt: TGCGCCAGCAGCTTGGAGGGTGTGGGAACAGATACGCAGTATTTT
j_call: TRBJ1-2; v_call: TRBV2; cdr3_length: 15; clone_size: .; d_call: .; cdr3_aa: CASGRVVQAVYGYTF; cdr3_nt: TGTGCCAGCGGCCGGGTAGTACAGGCGGTGTATGGCTACACCTTC
j_call: TRBJ1-5; v_call: TRBV19; cdr3_length: 13; clone_size: once; d_call: .; cdr3_aa: CASKSPGNQPQHF; cdr3_nt: TGTGCCAGTAAGTCGCCTGGCAATCAGCCCCAGCATTTT
j_call: TRBJ2-7; v_call: TRBV6-5; cdr3_length: 13; clone_size: .; d_call: TRBD2; cdr3_aa: CASSWQREYEQYF; cdr3_nt: TGTGCCAGCAGTTGGCAGCGGGAGTACGAGCAGTACTTC
j_call: TRBJ1-2; v_call: TRBV7-9; cdr3_length: 13; clone_size: .; d_call: TRBD1; cdr3_aa: CASSFGTVYGYTF; cdr3_nt: TGTGCCAGCAGCTTTGGGACAGTCTATGGCTACACCTTC
j_call: TRBJ1-5; v_call: TRBV19; cdr3_length: 19; clone_size: .; d_call: TRBD1; cdr3_aa: CASSIDHGQGAFSNQPQHF; cdr3_nt: TGTGCCAGTAGTATAGATCACGGGCAGGGGGCTTTTAGCAATCAGCCCCAGCATTTT
j_call: TRBJ2-7; v_call: TRBV7-9; cdr3_length: 12; clone_size: once; d_call: .; cdr3_aa: CASGRDRYEQYF; cdr3_nt: TGTGCCAGCGGAAGGGACCGCTACGAGCAGTACTTC
j_call: TRBJ2-3; v_call: TRBV9; cdr3_length: 14; clone_size: .; d_call: TRBD2; cdr3_aa: CASSVREVSDTQYF; cdr3_nt: TGTGCCAGCAGCGTGCGGGAGGTCTCAGATACGCAGTATTTT
j_call: TRBJ2-3; v_call: TRBV9; cdr3_length: 16; clone_size: .; d_call: TRBD2; cdr3_aa: CASSAMSGRVSDTQYF; cdr3_nt: TGTGCCAGCAGTGCCATGAGCGGGAGGGTGTCAGATACGCAGTATTTT
j_call: TRBJ1-1; v_call: TRBV7-6; cdr3_length: 14; clone_size: .; d_call: .; cdr3_aa: CASSLVTGNTEAFF; cdr3_nt: TGTGCCAGCAGCTTGGTAACGGGGAACACTGAAGCTTTCTTT
j_call: TRBJ2-7; v_call: TRBV18; cdr3_length: 16; clone_size: .; d_call: .; cdr3_aa: CASSPPQGRASYEQYF; cdr3_nt: TGTGCCAGCTCACCACCACAGGGTCGGGCTTCCTACGAGCAGTACTTC
j_call: TRBJ1-2; v_call: TRBV6-1; cdr3_length: 15; clone_size: .; d_call: TRBD1; cdr3_aa: CASSLGTGGVYGYTF; cdr3_nt: TGTGCCAGCAGCCTCGGGACAGGGGGCGTCTATGGCTACACCTTC
j_call: TRBJ2-1; v_call: TRBV6-5; cdr3_length: 16; clone_size: .; d_call: TRBD2; cdr3_aa: CASSFRTSGRYNEQFF; cdr3_nt: TGTGCCAGCAGTTTTCGGACTAGCGGGAGATACAATGAGCAGTTCTTC
j_call: TRBJ2-2; v_call: TRBV5-7; cdr3_length: 17; clone_size: .; d_call: .; cdr3_aa: CASSLGRLDSDTGELFF; cdr3_nt: TGTGCCAGCAGCTTGGGGAGGTTGGACAGCGACACCGGGGAGCTGTTTTTT
j_call: TRBJ2-7; v_call: TRBV18; cdr3_length: 13; clone_size: .; d_call: .; cdr3_aa: CASSPTQGHEQYF; cdr3_nt: TGTGCCAGCTCACCAACCCAGGGCCACGAGCAGTACTTC
j_call: TRBJ1-1; v_call: TRBV29-1; cdr3_length: 13; clone_size: .; d_call: .; cdr3_aa: CSVEVVLNTEAFF; cdr3_nt: TGCAGCGTTGAGGTGGTTCTGAACACTGAAGCTTTCTTT
j_call: TRBJ2-1; v_call: TRBV5-1; cdr3_length: 15; clone_size: .; d_call: TRBD2; cdr3_aa: CATQPLAGGPNEQFF; cdr3_nt: TGCGCCACCCAACCACTAGCGGGAGGGCCAAATGAGCAGTTCTTC
j_call: TRBJ2-3; v_call: TRBV7-6; cdr3_length: 18; clone_size: .; d_call: TRBD2; cdr3_aa: CASSLRTASGLSTDTQYF; cdr3_nt: TGTGCCAGCAGCCTGAGGACCGCTAGCGGGCTTAGCACAGATACGCAGTATTTT
j_call: TRBJ2-2; v_call: TRBV5-4; cdr3_length: 15; clone_size: .; d_call: .; cdr3_aa: CASSPSGQSTGELFF; cdr3_nt: TGTGCCAGCAGCCCATCGGGACAATCCACCGGGGAGCTGTTTTTT
j_call: TRBJ1-2; v_call: TRBV20-1; cdr3_length: 11; clone_size: .; d_call: .; cdr3_aa: CSAGTAYGYTF; cdr3_nt: TGCAGTGCTGGGACGGCTTATGGCTACACCTTC
j_call: TRBJ2-3; v_call: TRBV7-3; cdr3_length: 14; clone_size: once; d_call: .; cdr3_aa: CASSLLPEADTQYF; cdr3_nt: TGTGCCAGCAGCTTACTTCCTGAAGCAGATACGCAGTATTTT
j_call: TRBJ1-2; v_call: TRBV6-5; cdr3_length: 12; clone_size: .; d_call: .; cdr3_aa: CASSPRAGGYTF; cdr3_nt: TGTGCCAGCAGCCCCCGGGCTGGGGGCTACACCTTC
j_call: TRBJ2-5; v_call: TRBV25-1; cdr3_length: 15; clone_size: .; d_call: .; cdr3_aa: CASSEDTSKGKTQYF; cdr3_nt: TGTGCCAGCAGTGAGGACACTTCCAAAGGGAAGACCCAGTACTTC
j_call: TRBJ1-5; v_call: TRBV6-6; cdr3_length: 13; clone_size: .; d_call: TRBD1; cdr3_aa: CASRRQGHQPQHF; cdr3_nt: TGTGCCAGCCGCCGACAGGGCCATCAGCCCCAGCATTTT
j_call: TRBJ1-5; v_call: TRBV7-2; cdr3_length: 15; clone_size: .; d_call: TRBD1; cdr3_aa: CASSWDSSRNQPQHF; cdr3_nt: TGTGCCAGCAGCTGGGACAGCAGCCGCAATCAGCCCCAGCATTTT
j_call: TRBJ2-1; v_call: TRBV5-1; cdr3_length: 15; clone_size: .; d_call: TRBD1; cdr3_aa: CASSYSGTGRYEQFF; cdr3_nt: TGCGCCAGCAGCTACTCCGGGACAGGGAGATATGAGCAGTTCTTC
j_call: TRBJ1-2; v_call: TRBV27; cdr3_length: 13; clone_size: .; d_call: .; cdr3_aa: CASRRDGRNGYTF; cdr3_nt: TGTGCCAGCAGACGGGACGGCCGGAATGGCTACACCTTC
j_call: TRBJ1-2; v_call: TRBV18; cdr3_length: 15; clone_size: few; d_call: .; cdr3_aa: CASSPRQPGDYGYTF; cdr3_nt: TGTGCCAGCTCACCAAGACAACCGGGGGACTATGGCTACACCTTC
j_call: TRBJ2-1; v_call: TRBV6-1; cdr3_length: 15; clone_size: .; d_call: .; cdr3_aa: CASSVRESSYNEQFF; cdr3_nt: TGTGCCAGCAGTGTTCGGGAGAGCTCCTACAATGAGCAGTTCTTC
j_call: TRBJ1-3; v_call: TRBV7-3; cdr3_length: 16; clone_size: once; d_call: .; cdr3_aa: CASSKGPGTGGNTIYF; cdr3_nt: TGTGCCAGCAGCAAAGGACCCGGGACCGGTGGAAACACCATATATTTT
j_call: TRBJ2-5; v_call: TRBV7-9; cdr3_length: 16; clone_size: .; d_call: .; cdr3_aa: CASSPPSGSPGETQYF; cdr3_nt: TGTGCCAGCAGCCCCCCGTCCGGGTCCCCCGGGGAGACCCAGTACTTC
j_call: TRBJ2-2; v_call: TRBV4-1; cdr3_length: 17; clone_size: .; d_call: .; cdr3_aa: CASSQHRDRSDTGELFF; cdr3_nt: TGCGCCAGCAGCCAACACAGGGATCGGTCGGACACCGGGGAGCTGTTTTTT
j_call: TRBJ2-5; v_call: TRBV30; cdr3_length: 13; clone_size: .; d_call: .; cdr3_aa: CAWSVLAQETQYF; cdr3_nt: TGTGCCTGGAGTGTACTAGCTCAAGAGACCCAGTACTTC
j_call: TRBJ1-4; v_call: TRBV5-1; cdr3_length: 16; clone_size: .; d_call: .; cdr3_aa: CASSLVPTSTNEKLFF; cdr3_nt: TGCGCCAGCAGCTTGGTCCCAACCTCAACTAATGAAAAACTGTTTTTT
j_call: TRBJ2-3; v_call: TRBV5-1; cdr3_length: 16; clone_size: .; d_call: .; cdr3_aa: CASTEGASGSTDTQYF; cdr3_nt: TGCGCCAGCACCGAGGGGGCTAGCGGGAGCACAGATACGCAGTATTTT
j_call: TRBJ2-7; v_call: TRBV7-9; cdr3_length: 15; clone_size: .; d_call: .; cdr3_aa: CASSLGGSGRDEQYF; cdr3_nt: TGTGCCAGCAGCTTAGGAGGATCAGGCCGGGACGAGCAGTACTTC
j_call: TRBJ1-1; v_call: TRBV5-1; cdr3_length: 13; clone_size: .; d_call: .; cdr3_aa: CASSLVATNEAFF; cdr3_nt: TGCGCCAGCAGCTTGGTTGCTACAAACGAAGCTTTCTTT
j_call: TRBJ1-5; v_call: TRBV28; cdr3_length: 15; clone_size: .; d_call: .; cdr3_aa: CASSHSGTVGQPQHF; cdr3_nt: TGTGCCAGCAGCCACTCCGGGACCGTAGGTCAGCCCCAGCATTTT
j_call: TRBJ2-7; v_call: TRBV28; cdr3_length: 15; clone_size: .; d_call: TRBD2; cdr3_aa: CASSTSGAEKYEQYF; cdr3_nt: TGTGCCAGCAGTACTAGCGGAGCCGAGAAATACGAGCAGTACTTC
j_call: TRBJ1-1; v_call: TRBV18; cdr3_length: 14; clone_size: .; d_call: .; cdr3_aa: CASSPGEIGTEAFF; cdr3_nt: TGTGCCAGCTCACCAGGGGAAATTGGCACTGAAGCTTTCTTT
j_call: TRBJ2-3; v_call: TRBV5-1; cdr3_length: 13; clone_size: .; d_call: .; cdr3_aa: CATANLPTDTQYF; cdr3_nt: TGCGCCACCGCTAATCTACCCACAGATACGCAGTATTTT
j_call: TRBJ2-3; v_call: TRBV2; cdr3_length: 15; clone_size: .; d_call: TRBD2; cdr3_aa: CASSKGLADLDTQYF; cdr3_nt: TGTGCCAGCAGTAAGGGACTAGCGGACCTCGATACGCAGTATTTT
j_call: TRBJ1-2; v_call: TRBV5-1; cdr3_length: 16; clone_size: .; d_call: TRBD1; cdr3_aa: CASSPRPGQGKDGYTF; cdr3_nt: TGCGCCAGCAGCCCGAGACCAGGACAGGGGAAGGATGGCTACACCTTC
j_call: TRBJ1-2; v_call: TRBV13; cdr3_length: 14; clone_size: few; d_call: TRBD1; cdr3_aa: CASSFGQGNYGYTF; cdr3_nt: TGTGCCAGCAGCTTCGGACAGGGGAACTATGGCTACACCTTC
j_call: TRBJ2-3; v_call: TRBV4-3; cdr3_length: 16; clone_size: .; d_call: TRBD2; cdr3_aa: CASSQVSGRAADTQYF; cdr3_nt: TGCGCCAGCAGCCAGGTTAGCGGGAGGGCCGCAGATACGCAGTATTTT
j_call: TRBJ2-1; v_call: TRBV29-1; cdr3_length: 14; clone_size: .; d_call: TRBD2; cdr3_aa: CSGTGTSADNEQFF; cdr3_nt: TGCAGCGGGACCGGGACTAGCGCAGACAATGAGCAGTTCTTC
j_call: TRBJ2-7; v_call: TRBV5-5; cdr3_length: 11; clone_size: .; d_call: .; cdr3_aa: CASSFFREQYF; cdr3_nt: TGTGCCAGCAGCTTTTTTAGGGAGCAGTACTTC